A single sample is the source of the 11 T cell receptor beta chains below, sequenced in a study of post-analysis software for immune sequencing data. Regarding the study as a whole: A handful of TRBV segments appeared more often in patients than in controls, and TRBV5-6, TRBV5-1 and TRBV20-1 were among these.

Prepared TCR beta cDNA libraries contained unique molecular identifiers. TCRdb reprocessed the PCR reads with MiXCR, giving one entry per CDR3 protein. This sample has roughly 730,000 distinct CDR3 sequences, with roughly 27% found just once. These receptors' targets are unknown. Sequencing was done on a sample of blood. The receptors were sampled from a girl under 18 with multiple sclerosis.

This clonotype was detected a few times. The gene calls are TRBV29-1 and TRBJ1-2; 7 bases are shared with TRBD1. In germline, CDR1 is SQVTM, CDR2 ANQGSEA. The CDR3 runs to 13 residues. The J segment lost 2 bases and the V segment lost 3 bases, leaving 3 bases of the junction unmatched. The CDR3 loop reads CSVEQTGNYGYTF. The CDR3 bases are TGCAGCGTTGAGCAGACAGGGAACTATGGCTACACCTTC. The full variable domain, in which reference TRBV29-1 and TRBJ1-2 provide the parts outside the CDR3, is SAVISQKPSRDICQRGTSLTIQCQVDSQVTMMFWYRQQPGQSLTLIATANQGSEATYESGFVIDKFPISRPNLTFSTLTVSNMSPEDSSIYLCSVEQTGNYGYTFGSGTRLTVV.

This clonotype was counted only a few times. The chain has TRBV5-1 and TRBJ2-7; D possibly matches TRBD1 or TRBD2 (5 bases each). The germline gives CDR1 SGHRS, CDR2 YFSETQ. There are 18 residues in the CDR3. Trimming shortened V by 0 bases and J by 0 bases, and 19 bases separated the two germline ends. As DNA, the CDR3 is TGCGCCAGCAGCTTGGGACTATTCCAAGGGGTCCTCTCCTACGAGCAGTACTTC. Amino acids: CASSLGLFQGVLSYEQYF. Complete variable domain (other parts from reference TRBV5-1 and TRBJ2-7): KAGVTQTPRYLIKTRGQQVTLSCSPISGHRSVSWYQQTPGQGLQFLFEYFSETQRNKGNFPGRFSGRQFSNSRSEMNVSTLELGDSALYLCASSLGLFQGVLSYEQYFGPGTRLTVT.

Here the CDR3 DNA reads TGTGCCAGCAGCCCCCTCCGGATCAATCAGCCCCAGCATTTT. Protein: CASSPLRINQPQHF. The chain combines TRBV6-5 with TRBJ1-5; D unresolved. CDR1 MNHEY and CDR2 SVGAGI come from the germline V gene. V gave up 6 bases and J gave up 3 bases, with 12 bases separating them. This CDR3 contains 14 residues.

This clonotype was seen a handful of times. The chain combines TRBV6-5 with TRBJ1-1; D is unresolved. The germline V and J ends were trimmed by 0 bases and 1 base, with 6 bases remaining between them. This CDR3 is built from 14 residues. The germline CDR1 and CDR2 sequences are MNHEY and SVGAGI. The CDR3 loop reads CASSYSMGNTEAFF. The DNA for the CDR3 is TGTGCCAGCAGTTACTCTATGGGGAACACTGAAGCTTTCTTT.

This chain uses TRBV2 with TRBJ2-7; maybe TRBD2 (6 bases). CDR3 size: 14 residues. CDR1 and CDR2 from the germline V gene are SNHLY and FYNNEI. V lost 6 bases to trimming and J lost 1 base, with 13 bases between them. Here the CDR3 DNA reads TGTGCCAGCAGGGATGGCGGGAATTCCTACGAGCAGTACTTC. Translating it yields CASRDGGNSYEQYF.

J is TRBJ1-6 and V is TRBV4-1, with no clear D. Trimming pared 4 bases from V and 6 bases from J, leaving 4 bases between. This CDR3 contains 12 residues. Germline V gene sequence: CDR1 MGHRA, CDR2 YSYEKL. The chain's CDR3 is CASSPVNSPLHF. The CDR3 nucleotides are TGCGCCAGCAGCCCTGTTAATTCACCCCTCCACTTT.

This clonotype was recorded a few times. V gene TRBV5-1 combines with J gene TRBJ2-4; 9 nucleotides align to TRBD1. The CDR3 runs to 11 residues. Germline assignment: CDR1 SGHRS and CDR2 YFSETQ. V was clipped by 7 bases and J by 12 bases; unmatched bases: 5. CDR3: CASRGQGHQYF. CDR3 DNA: TGCGCCAGCCGCGGACAGGGGCATCAGTACTTC. The full variable domain, rest sourced from reference TRBV5-1 and TRBJ2-4, is KAGVTQTPRYLIKTRGQQVTLSCSPISGHRSVSWYQQTPGQGLQFLFEYFSETQRNKGNFPGRFSGRQFSNSRSEMNVSTLELGDSALYLCASRGQGHQYFGAGTRLSVL.

This clonotype was detected only a few times. V gene TRBV6-5 combines with J gene TRBJ2-6; perhaps TRBD1 as D (6 bases). The V end lost 0 bases, the J end lost 5 bases, and 17 bases lay between the germline ends. Germline loops: CDR1 MNHEY, CDR2 SVGAGI. This CDR3 has 18 residues. CDR3 protein: CASSYSLTGLGRANVLTF. The CDR3 DNA reads as TGTGCCAGCAGTTACTCGCTGACAGGCTTGGGGAGGGCCAACGTCCTGACTTTC.

Worth noting for this clonotype: Germline and junction disagree at one end, which may indicate a read error. The chain employs TRBV29-1 and TRBJ2-4; the match to TRBD2 covers 9 bases. The germline V gene has CDR1 SQVTM and CDR2 ANQGSEA. CDR3 length: 14 residues. The CDR3 loop is CSGSASGAKNIRYF. DNA of the CDR3: TGCAGCGGGTCGGCTAGCGGGGCCAAAAACATTCGGTACTTC.

This clonotype was recorded once. The chain has TRBV5-1 and TRBJ2-7; D gene ambiguous. Germline V lookup: CDR1 SGHRS, CDR2 YFSETQ. The CDR3 extends over 13 amino acids. V was clipped by 6 bases and J by 0 bases, with 10 bases between them. CDR3 DNA sequence: TGCGCCAGCACCTTCCCCGGCTCCTACGAGCAGTACTTC. Amino acids: CASTFPGSYEQYF.

This clonotype was counted at least ten times. The V gene is TRBV6-5, the J gene TRBJ1-2, with D tentatively TRBD1 (5 bases). The CDR3 length is 14 residues. Germline V gene lookup returns CDR1 MNHEY and CDR2 SVGAGI. Trimming left V 4 bases short and J 0 bases short, with 9 bases between. The CDR3 bases are TGTGCCAGCAGTTCCGAACAGGCTAACTATGGCTACACCTTC. It codes for CASSSEQANYGYTF.